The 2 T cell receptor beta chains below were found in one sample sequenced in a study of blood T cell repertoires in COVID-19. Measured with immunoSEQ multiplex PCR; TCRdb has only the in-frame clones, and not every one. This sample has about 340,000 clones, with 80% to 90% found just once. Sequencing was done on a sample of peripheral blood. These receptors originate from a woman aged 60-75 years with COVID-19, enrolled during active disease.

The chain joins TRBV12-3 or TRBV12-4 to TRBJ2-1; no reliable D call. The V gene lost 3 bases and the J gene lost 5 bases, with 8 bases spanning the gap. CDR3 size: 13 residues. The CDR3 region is CASSFPRDNEQFF. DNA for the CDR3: TGTGCCAGCAGTTTCCCTCGGGACAATGAGCAGTTCTTC.

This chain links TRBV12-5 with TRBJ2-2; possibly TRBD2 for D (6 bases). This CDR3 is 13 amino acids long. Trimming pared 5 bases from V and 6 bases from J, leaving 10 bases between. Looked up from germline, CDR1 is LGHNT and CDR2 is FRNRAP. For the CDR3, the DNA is TGTGCTAGTGGTCGAATAGCGGCCGGGGAGCTGTTTTTT. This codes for CASGRIAAGELFF.